This TCR beta chain was recovered during a study of blood T cell repertoires in COVID-19. Study-level information: Samples representing acute and convalescent COVID-19 were sourced from the United States, Italy and Spain. In each case, the material was cDNA or gDNA derived from T cells, B-cell-depleted T cells, or PBMCs.

The CDR3 loop spans 16 amino acids. Germline V gene sequence: CDR1 SGHRS, CDR2 YFSETQ. The trim removed 3 bases at V and 7 bases at J, leaving 5 bases unmatched. Original processing notes: Reference gene primer amplification gave nucleated cell count estimates. The data were produced by immunoSEQ multiplex PCR, yet TCRdb's version contains in-frame clones alone and is incomplete. Clone size and the V and J calls come from that table; the DNA yielded D and trimming. In the table there are about 230,000 clones, about 83% of which are singletons. V gene TRBV5-1 combines with J gene TRBJ2-1; 15 bases are shared with TRBD2. The receptor comes from a man older than 75 with acute or convalescent COVID-19. The specimen sequenced was peripheral blood. CDR3 residues: CASSWQGLAGGNEQFF. CDR3 nucleotide sequence: TGCGCCAGCAGCTGGCAGGGACTAGCGGGGGGTAATGAGCAGTTCTTC.